The 7 T cell receptor beta chains given below trace back to one sample, sequenced in a study of T cell responses to AZD1222 COVID-19 vaccine. Assay used: immunoSEQ multiplex PCR; TCRdb lists only in-frame clones, some missing. The sample includes 30,000 to 35,000 clones, 65% to 90% of them seen just once. This specimen was peripheral blood, taken on day 0 of AZD1222 vaccination. The receptors were gathered from an adult in good health.

This chain joins TRBV28 and TRBJ2-1; no definite D call. CDR3 size: 12 residues. Germline loops: CDR1 MDHEN, CDR2 SYDVKM. The ends were cut back, 6 bases at V and 10 bases at J, with 13 bases in the middle. The CDR3 is CASRPGRREQFF. CDR3 nucleotides: TGTGCCAGCAGACCCGGACGGAGAGAGCAGTTCTTC.

The rearrangement joins TRBV7-8 to TRBJ2-7; 11 bases are shared with TRBD2. Germline-derived CDR1 and CDR2 are SGHVS and FQNEAQ. This CDR3 spans 15 amino acids. The J segment lost 0 bases and the V segment lost 5 bases, leaving 3 bases of the junction unmatched. CDR3 nucleotides: TGTGCCAGCAGCCGACTAGCGGGGACCTCCTACGAGCAGTACTTC. Protein: CASSRLAGTSYEQYF.

This clone has a single count. The chain has TRBV11-2 and TRBJ2-7; 8 bases match TRBD1. The junction had 7 bases not matched to a gene; V was cut back by 3 bases and J by 3 bases. The germline V gene encodes CDR1 SGHAT and CDR2 FQNNGV. The CDR3 covers 15 residues. CDR3 in DNA: TGTGCCAGCAGCTTGGGGCAGGGGGCGAACTACGAGCAGTACTTC. Protein product: CASSLGQGANYEQYF.

The chain has TRBV6-2 or TRBV6-3 and TRBJ1-2; D perhaps matches TRBD1 (5 bases). Looked up from germline, CDR1 is MNHEY and CDR2 is SVGEGT. V was trimmed by 4 bases and J by 4 bases, leaving 16 bases between them. The length of the CDR3 is 15 residues. CDR3 nucleotide sequence: TGTGCCAGCAGTTCGCGGGACGCGCCTCCCTATGGCTACACCTTC. Translated: CASSSRDAPPYGYTF.

This chain joins TRBV28 and TRBJ2-7, with 8 nucleotides matching TRBD2. V shed 6 bases and J 6 bases; nucleotides not matched to a gene: 4. Germline CDR1 reads MDHEN; CDR2 reads SYDVKM. This CDR3 is built from 12 residues. CDR3 DNA sequence: TGTGCCAGCAGGGGACTAGTTGGCGAGCAGTACTTC. It specifies CASRGLVGEQYF. Combining the CDR3 with reference TRBV28 and TRBJ2-7 gives the whole variable domain DVKVTQSSRYLVKRTGEKVFLECVQDMDHENMFWYRQDPGLGLRLIYFSYDVKMKEKGDIPEGYSVSREKKERFSLILESASTNQTSMYLCASRGLVGEQYFGPGTRLTVT.

This chain links TRBV5-1 with TRBJ2-1; 9 bases agree with TRBD1. Germline V gene sequence: CDR1 SGHRS, CDR2 YFSETQ. V shed 0 bases, J shed 4 bases, and the junction held 2 bases outside the gene matches. The CDR3 covers 15 residues. The CDR3 spells CASSLEGQGYNEQFF. In nucleotides, the CDR3 is TGCGCCAGCAGCTTGGAGGGACAGGGTTACAATGAGCAGTTCTTC.

As DNA, the CDR3 is TGTGCCAGCAGCATCCCCTCCTACGAGCAGTACTTC. Translated, it gives CASSIPSYEQYF. The rearrangement links TRBV7-2 to TRBJ2-7, with unresolved D. CDR1 is SGHTA and CDR2 is FQGNSA in the germline V gene. Trimming cost V 5 bases and J 0 bases, with 5 bases left between them. There are 12 residues in the CDR3.